This is a list of T cell receptor beta chains from one sample in a study of beta chain features in type 1 diabetes. Using immunoSEQ multiplex PCR, the repertoire was profiled, and TCRdb retains in-frame clones only, with some absent. The table has roughly 700,000 clones, around 15% seen once. Sequenced: naive CD4+ T cells from blood. The source of these receptors is a man between 18 and 29 years old with type 1 diabetes. Each CDR3 is given with its conserved first and last residue. A D gene is named only where the DNA matches it firmly. Only part of the rows carry a size: once, few, many, or a class if the clone is expanded.

v_gene: TRBV28; d_gene: NA; abundance: few; j_gene: TRBJ1-1; CDR3aa: CASRSLDIEAFF; CDR3nt: TGTGCCAGCAGGTCCCTTGACATTGAAGCTTTCTTT
v_gene: TRBV6-1; d_gene: NA; abundance: few; j_gene: TRBJ2-6; CDR3aa: CASSRAAGANVLTF; CDR3nt: TGTGCCAGCAGCCGGGCTGCTGGGGCCAACGTCCTGACTTTC
v_gene: TRBV10-3; d_gene: TRBD2; abundance: NA; j_gene: TRBJ2-7; CDR3aa: CAISDRTSGGHEQYF; CDR3nt: TGTGCCATCAGTGATCGGACTAGCGGGGGCCACGAGCAGTACTTC
v_gene: TRBV2; d_gene: NA; abundance: few; j_gene: TRBJ2-3; CDR3aa: CASSALTSSTDTQYF; CDR3nt: TGTGCCAGCTCAGCCCTAACGTCTAGCACAGATACGCAGTATTTT
v_gene: TRBV7-9; d_gene: TRBD2; abundance: few; j_gene: TRBJ2-7; CDR3aa: CATQRGLSYEQYF; CDR3nt: TGTGCTACCCAGCGGGGATTGTCCTACGAGCAGTACTTC
v_gene: TRBV5-4; d_gene: NA; abundance: NA; j_gene: TRBJ1-6; CDR3aa: CASSYDRINSPLHF; CDR3nt: TGTGCCAGCAGCTACGACCGAATTAATTCACCCCTCCACTTT
v_gene: TRBV28; d_gene: NA; abundance: NA; j_gene: TRBJ1-5; CDR3aa: CASRAKTSQPQHF; CDR3nt: TGTGCCAGCAGAGCCAAAACGAGTCAGCCCCAGCATTTT
v_gene: TRBV9; d_gene: NA; abundance: NA; j_gene: TRBJ1-2; CDR3aa: CASSGEGEWHYGYTF; CDR3nt: TGTGCCAGCAGCGGGGAGGGGGAATGGCACTATGGCTACACCTTC
v_gene: TRBV7-9; d_gene: NA; abundance: NA; j_gene: TRBJ2-3; CDR3aa: CASSVLGPAGTDTQYF; CDR3nt: TGTGCCAGCAGCGTGCTGGGACCCGCCGGCACAGATACGCAGTATTTT
v_gene: TRBV29-1; d_gene: NA; abundance: few; j_gene: TRBJ1-2; CDR3aa: CSVFLDGLAYGYTF; CDR3nt: TGCAGCGTTTTTCTGGACGGGTTGGCCTATGGCTACACCTTC
v_gene: TRBV5-6; d_gene: NA; abundance: few; j_gene: TRBJ2-5; CDR3aa: CASSLETETQYF; CDR3nt: TGTGCCAGCAGCTTGGAGACGGAGACCCAGTACTTC
v_gene: TRBV28; d_gene: TRBD2; abundance: few; j_gene: TRBJ2-7; CDR3aa: CASSFLAGGSYEQYF; CDR3nt: TGTGCCAGCAGTTTTCTAGCGGGGGGCTCCTACGAGCAGTACTTC
v_gene: TRBV2; d_gene: NA; abundance: few; j_gene: TRBJ1-5; CDR3aa: CASSEARGAPGQPQHF; CDR3nt: TGTGCCAGCAGTGAAGCGCGGGGGGCCCCGGGGCAGCCCCAGCATTTT
v_gene: TRBV10-3; d_gene: NA; abundance: NA; j_gene: TRBJ2-1; CDR3aa: CAISAGNEQFF; CDR3nt: TGTGCCATCAGTGCAGGGAATGAGCAGTTCTTC
v_gene: TRBV7-9; d_gene: NA; abundance: few; j_gene: TRBJ1-2; CDR3aa: CASSLYKEFTF; CDR3nt: TGTGCCAGCAGCTTATATAAAGAGTTCACCTTC
v_gene: TRBV6-4; d_gene: NA; abundance: few; j_gene: TRBJ2-2; CDR3aa: CASSAIGISDTGELFF; CDR3nt: TGTGCCAGCAGTGCCATAGGGATAAGTGACACCGGGGAGCTGTTTTTT
v_gene: TRBV6-5; d_gene: NA; abundance: few; j_gene: TRBJ2-5; CDR3aa: CASSLGSTETQYF; CDR3nt: TGTGCCAGCAGCCTCGGGTCCACAGAGACCCAGTACTTC
v_gene: TRBV30; d_gene: NA; abundance: few; j_gene: TRBJ1-1; CDR3aa: CAWSARGPEAFF; CDR3nt: TGTGCCTGGAGTGCCCGGGGCCCTGAAGCTTTCTTT
v_gene: TRBV4-1; d_gene: NA; abundance: NA; j_gene: TRBJ1-3; CDR3aa: CASSQGRESGNTIYF; CDR3nt: TGCGCCAGCAGCCAAGGGAGGGAATCTGGAAACACCATATATTTT
v_gene: TRBV6-5; d_gene: NA; abundance: few; j_gene: TRBJ2-2; CDR3aa: CATSEGGELFF; CDR3nt: TGTGCCACCTCGGAGGGCGGGGAGCTGTTTTTT
v_gene: TRBV30; d_gene: TRBD1; abundance: NA; j_gene: TRBJ1-2; CDR3aa: CAWSGSYRGNYGYTF; CDR3nt: TGTGCCTGGAGTGGTTCCTACAGGGGTAACTATGGCTACACCTTC
v_gene: TRBV7-9; d_gene: TRBD2; abundance: few; j_gene: TRBJ2-1; CDR3aa: CASSDRTSGGVTNEQFF; CDR3nt: TGTGCCAGCAGCGACCGGACTAGCGGGGGGGTAACCAATGAGCAGTTCTTC
v_gene: TRBV19; d_gene: NA; abundance: few; j_gene: TRBJ1-3; CDR3aa: CASSIQGAGNTIYF; CDR3nt: TGTGCCAGTAGTATACAGGGCGCTGGGAACACCATATATTTT
v_gene: TRBV11-1; d_gene: NA; abundance: few; j_gene: TRBJ2-3; CDR3aa: CASRPPGVAEGTDTQYF; CDR3nt: TGTGCCAGCAGACCGCCAGGGGTAGCTGAAGGGACAGATACGCAGTATTTT
v_gene: TRBV30; d_gene: NA; abundance: few; j_gene: TRBJ1-5; CDR3aa: CAWSATSYQPQHF; CDR3nt: TGTGCCTGGAGCGCCACTAGTTATCAGCCCCAGCATTTT
v_gene: TRBV5-6; d_gene: NA; abundance: few; j_gene: TRBJ2-5; CDR3aa: CASSFRAGSYQETQYF; CDR3nt: TGTGCCAGCAGCTTTAGGGCAGGATCGTACCAAGAGACCCAGTACTTC
v_gene: TRBV11-3; d_gene: TRBD1; abundance: NA; j_gene: TRBJ2-7; CDR3aa: CASSLDRPGGGEQYF; CDR3nt: TGTGCCAGCAGCTTAGATCGGCCAGGGGGCGGCGAGCAGTACTTC
v_gene: TRBV25-1; d_gene: NA; abundance: few; j_gene: TRBJ2-5; CDR3aa: CASSTRTEETQYF; CDR3nt: TGTGCCAGCAGTACCCGGACAGAAGAGACCCAGTACTTC
v_gene: TRBV30; d_gene: NA; abundance: NA; j_gene: TRBJ2-2; CDR3aa: CAWSGGLNTGELFF; CDR3nt: TGTGCCTGGAGCGGGGGCCTAAACACCGGGGAGCTGTTTTTT
v_gene: TRBV30; d_gene: TRBD1; abundance: NA; j_gene: TRBJ2-1; CDR3aa: CAWSVGRGRFEQFF; CDR3nt: TGTGCCTGGAGTGTAGGCAGGGGGCGATTTGAGCAGTTCTTC
v_gene: TRBV14; d_gene: NA; abundance: few; j_gene: TRBJ2-5; CDR3aa: CASSQEALSGQTQYF; CDR3nt: TGTGCCAGCAGCCAAGAAGCCTTGTCGGGACAGACCCAGTACTTC
v_gene: TRBV5-1; d_gene: NA; abundance: NA; j_gene: TRBJ2-7; CDR3aa: CASSSLTGYEQYF; CDR3nt: TGCGCCAGCAGCTCACTCACGGGCTACGAGCAGTACTTC
v_gene: TRBV4-1; d_gene: NA; abundance: NA; j_gene: TRBJ1-5; CDR3aa: CASSQPDRDKGQPQHF; CDR3nt: TGCGCCAGCAGCCAGCCCGACAGAGACAAAGGACAGCCCCAGCATTTT
v_gene: TRBV5-1; d_gene: NA; abundance: few; j_gene: TRBJ2-2; CDR3aa: CASSLVQGNTGELFF; CDR3nt: TGCGCCAGCAGCTTGGTTCAGGGAAACACCGGGGAGCTGTTTTTT
v_gene: TRBV6-5; d_gene: NA; abundance: NA; j_gene: TRBJ2-7; CDR3aa: CASSYETPQAYEQYF; CDR3nt: TGTGCCAGCAGTTACGAGACACCTCAAGCCTACGAGCAGTACTTC
v_gene: TRBV28; d_gene: NA; abundance: NA; j_gene: TRBJ1-2; CDR3aa: CASSPPGTDSYGYTF; CDR3nt: TGTGCCAGCAGTCCCCCCGGGACGGACTCCTATGGCTACACCTTC
v_gene: TRBV30; d_gene: NA; abundance: NA; j_gene: TRBJ2-1; CDR3aa: CAWSWEANEQFF; CDR3nt: TGTGCCTGGAGTTGGGAGGCCAATGAGCAGTTCTTC
v_gene: TRBV9; d_gene: NA; abundance: NA; j_gene: TRBJ1-1; CDR3aa: CASSPSGLQNTEAFF; CDR3nt: TGTGCCAGCAGCCCGTCAGGTTTACAGAACACTGAAGCTTTCTTT
v_gene: TRBV6-1; d_gene: TRBD2; abundance: few; j_gene: TRBJ2-3; CDR3aa: CASILAGGTDTQYF; CDR3nt: TGTGCCAGCATCCTAGCGGGGGGCACAGATACGCAGTATTTT
v_gene: TRBV29-1; d_gene: NA; abundance: few; j_gene: TRBJ2-7; CDR3aa: CSVRRQGVLSYEQYF; CDR3nt: TGCAGCGTTAGAAGGCAGGGAGTCCTCTCCTACGAGCAGTACTTC
v_gene: TRBV4-1; d_gene: NA; abundance: NA; j_gene: TRBJ1-1; CDR3aa: CASSRGTGNTEAFF; CDR3nt: TGCGCCAGCAGCCGTGGGACGGGGAACACTGAAGCTTTCTTT
v_gene: TRBV4-1; d_gene: NA; abundance: NA; j_gene: TRBJ2-5; CDR3aa: CASSRQVGLGQETQYF; CDR3nt: TGCGCCAGCAGCCGCCAAGTCGGGCTAGGGCAAGAGACCCAGTACTTC